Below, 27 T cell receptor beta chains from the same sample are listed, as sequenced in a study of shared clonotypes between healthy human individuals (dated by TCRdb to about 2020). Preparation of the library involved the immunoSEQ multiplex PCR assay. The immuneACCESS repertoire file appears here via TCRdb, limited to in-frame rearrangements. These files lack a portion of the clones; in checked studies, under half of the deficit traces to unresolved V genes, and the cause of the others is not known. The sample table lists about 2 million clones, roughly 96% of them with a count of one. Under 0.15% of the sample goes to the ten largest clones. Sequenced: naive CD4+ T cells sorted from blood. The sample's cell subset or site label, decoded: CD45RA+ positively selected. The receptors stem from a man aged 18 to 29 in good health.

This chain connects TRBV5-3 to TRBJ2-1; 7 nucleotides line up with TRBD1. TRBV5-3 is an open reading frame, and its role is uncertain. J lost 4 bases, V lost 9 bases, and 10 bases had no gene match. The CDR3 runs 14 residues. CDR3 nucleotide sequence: TGTGCCACCCCCCGGGACAGAGATTACAATGAGCAGTTCTTC. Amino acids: CATPRDRDYNEQFF.

The chain's CDR3 is CASSYSTSGGRETQYF. The CDR3 DNA reads as TGTGCCAGCAGTTACTCGACGAGCGGGGGGAGGGAGACCCAGTACTTC. J is TRBJ2-5 and V is TRBV6-5, with 9 bases that match TRBD2. V shed 0 bases and J 5 bases; nucleotides not matched to a gene: 7. Per germline, CDR1 MNHEY and CDR2 SVGAGI. The CDR3 is 16 amino acids.

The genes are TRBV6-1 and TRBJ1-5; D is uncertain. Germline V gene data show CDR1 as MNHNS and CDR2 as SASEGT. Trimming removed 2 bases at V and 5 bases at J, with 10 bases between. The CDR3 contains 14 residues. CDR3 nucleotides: TGTGCCAGCAGTGAATTGGCAGGATATCAGCCCCAGCATTTT. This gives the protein CASSELAGYQPQHF.

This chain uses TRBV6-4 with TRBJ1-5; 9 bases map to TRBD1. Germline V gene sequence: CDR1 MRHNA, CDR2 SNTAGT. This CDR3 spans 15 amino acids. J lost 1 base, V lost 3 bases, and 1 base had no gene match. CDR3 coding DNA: TGTGCCAGCAGTGAGACAGGGGGAAGCAATCAGCCCCAGCATTTT. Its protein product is CASSETGGSNQPQHF.

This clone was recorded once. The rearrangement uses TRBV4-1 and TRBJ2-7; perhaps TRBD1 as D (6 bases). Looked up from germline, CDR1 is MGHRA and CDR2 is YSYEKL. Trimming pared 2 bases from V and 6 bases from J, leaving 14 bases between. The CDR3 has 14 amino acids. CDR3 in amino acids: CASSQFPPGVEQYF. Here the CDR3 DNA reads TGCGCCAGCAGCCAATTTCCACCAGGGGTCGAGCAGTACTTC.

CDR3 amino acids: CASSSDRTNEKLFF. In nucleotides, the CDR3 is TGTGCCAGCAGCTCGGACAGGACTAATGAAAAACTGTTTTTT. This sequence joins TRBV7-9 and TRBJ1-4; 7 bases match TRBD1. CDR3 length equals 14 residues. With 4 bases clipped from V and 2 bases from J, the junction kept 1 base outside the gene matches. Germline-derived CDR1 and CDR2 are SEHNR and FQNEAQ (reference sequence).

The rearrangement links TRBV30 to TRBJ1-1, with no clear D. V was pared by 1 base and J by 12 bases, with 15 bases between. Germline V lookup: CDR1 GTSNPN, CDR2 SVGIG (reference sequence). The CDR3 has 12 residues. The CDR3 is CAWSDRDISPFF. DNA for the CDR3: TGTGCCTGGAGTGACCGAGACATTTCCCCTTTCTTT.

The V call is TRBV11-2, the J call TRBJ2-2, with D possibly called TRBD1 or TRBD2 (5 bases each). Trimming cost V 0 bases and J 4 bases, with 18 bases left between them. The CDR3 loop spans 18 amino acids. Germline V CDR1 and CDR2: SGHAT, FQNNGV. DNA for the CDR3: TGTGCCAGCAGCTTAGATGGGCTCCGGGGACGGGGCACCGGGGAGCTGTTTTTT. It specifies CASSLDGLRGRGTGELFF.

This CDR3 is CASSQGQTSSTDEQYF. In DNA form, the CDR3 reads TGCGCCAGCAGCCAGGGACAGACTTCTTCTACGGACGAGCAGTACTTC. The chain combines TRBV5-1 with TRBJ2-7, with TRBD1 matching 7 bases. The germline gives CDR1 SGHRS, CDR2 YFSETQ. Trimming removed 4 bases from V and 5 bases from J; junction bases left unmatched: 15. This CDR3 spans 16 amino acids.

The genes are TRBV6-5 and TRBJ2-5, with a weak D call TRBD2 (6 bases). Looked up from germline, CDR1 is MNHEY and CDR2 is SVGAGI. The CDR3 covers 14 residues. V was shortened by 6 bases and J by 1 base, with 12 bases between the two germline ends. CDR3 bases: TGTGCCAGCAGCCGTACTAGCACCCAAGAGACCCAGTACTTC. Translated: CASSRTSTQETQYF.

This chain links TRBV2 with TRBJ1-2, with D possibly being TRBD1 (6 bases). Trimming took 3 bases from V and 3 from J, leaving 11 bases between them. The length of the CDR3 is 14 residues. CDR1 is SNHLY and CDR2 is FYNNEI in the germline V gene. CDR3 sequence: CASSERTAYYGYTF. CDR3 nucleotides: TGTGCCAGCAGTGAGAGGACAGCCTACTATGGCTACACCTTC.

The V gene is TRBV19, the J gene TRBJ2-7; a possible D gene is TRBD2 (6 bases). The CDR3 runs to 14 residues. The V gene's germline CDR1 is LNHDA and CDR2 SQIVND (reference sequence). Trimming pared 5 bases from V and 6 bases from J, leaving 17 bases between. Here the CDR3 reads CASSSRGASGEQYF. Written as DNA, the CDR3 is TGTGCCAGTAGTTCACGCGGGGCTTCGGGCGAGCAGTACTTC. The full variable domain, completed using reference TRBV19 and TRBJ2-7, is DGGITQSPKYLFRKEGQNVTLSCEQNLNHDAMYWYRQDPGQGLRLIYYSQIVNDFQKGDIAEGYSVSREKKESFPLTVTSAQKNPTAFYLCASSSRGASGEQYFGPGTRLTVT.

DNA for the CDR3: TGTGCCAGCAGCTTGGGGGGGACAGGACCCACAGATACGCAGTATTTT. Translated: CASSLGGTGPTDTQYF. The J gene is TRBJ2-3, the V gene TRBV5-8, with 8 bases lining up with TRBD1. This CDR3 has 16 amino acids. CDR1 SGHTS and CDR2 YDEGEE come from the germline V gene. Losses at the gene ends were 0 bases for V and 2 bases for J; bases not matched to a gene: 5.

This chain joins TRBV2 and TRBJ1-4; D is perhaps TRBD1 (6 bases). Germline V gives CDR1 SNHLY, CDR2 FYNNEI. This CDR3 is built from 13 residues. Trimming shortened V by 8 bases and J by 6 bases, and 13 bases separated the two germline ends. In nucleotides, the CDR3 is TGTGCCAGCGGGGCAGGGGAGGATGAAAAACTGTTTTTT. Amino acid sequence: CASGAGEDEKLFF.

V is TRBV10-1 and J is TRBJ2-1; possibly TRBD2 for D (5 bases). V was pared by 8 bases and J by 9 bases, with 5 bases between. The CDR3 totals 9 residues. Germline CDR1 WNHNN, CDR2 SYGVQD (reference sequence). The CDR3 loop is CASRGEQFF. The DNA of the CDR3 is TGCGCCAGCCGGGGTGAGCAGTTCTTC.

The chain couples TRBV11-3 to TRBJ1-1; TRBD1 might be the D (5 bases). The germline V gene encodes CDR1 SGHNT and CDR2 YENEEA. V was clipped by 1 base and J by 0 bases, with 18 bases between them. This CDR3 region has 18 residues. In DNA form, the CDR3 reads TGTGCCAGCAGCTTAGGATCGGGGAGAGGGACGGTGAACACTGAAGCTTTCTTT. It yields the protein CASSLGSGRGTVNTEAFF.

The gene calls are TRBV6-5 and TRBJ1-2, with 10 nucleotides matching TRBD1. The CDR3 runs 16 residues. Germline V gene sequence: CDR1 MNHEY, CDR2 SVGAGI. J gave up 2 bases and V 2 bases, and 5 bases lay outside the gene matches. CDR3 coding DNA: TGTGCCAGCAGTTACGGCGGACAGGGGGTCAACTATGGCTACACCTTC. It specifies CASSYGGQGVNYGYTF.

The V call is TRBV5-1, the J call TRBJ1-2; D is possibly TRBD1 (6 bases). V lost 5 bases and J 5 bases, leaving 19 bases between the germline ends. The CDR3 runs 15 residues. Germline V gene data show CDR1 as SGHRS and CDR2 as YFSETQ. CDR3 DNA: TGCGCCAGCAGACTGAGCGGGGCAGGGGCTTATGGCTACACCTTC. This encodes CASRLSGAGAYGYTF.

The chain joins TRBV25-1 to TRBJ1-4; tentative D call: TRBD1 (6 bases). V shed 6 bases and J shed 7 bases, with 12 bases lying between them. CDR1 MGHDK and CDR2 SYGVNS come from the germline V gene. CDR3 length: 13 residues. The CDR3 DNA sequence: TGTGCCAGCAGCCTGGGGGGGGCTGAAAAACTGTTTTTT. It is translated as CASSLGGAEKLFF.

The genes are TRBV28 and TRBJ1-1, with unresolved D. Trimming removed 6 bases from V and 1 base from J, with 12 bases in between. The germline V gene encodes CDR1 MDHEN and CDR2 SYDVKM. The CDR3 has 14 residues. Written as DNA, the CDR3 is TGTGCCAGCAGCACGTATCTTAGGAACACTGAAGCTTTCTTT. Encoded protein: CASSTYLRNTEAFF.

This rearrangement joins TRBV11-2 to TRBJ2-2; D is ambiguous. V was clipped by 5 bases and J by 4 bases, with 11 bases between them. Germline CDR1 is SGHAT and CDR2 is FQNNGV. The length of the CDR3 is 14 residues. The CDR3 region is CASSTPLATGELFF. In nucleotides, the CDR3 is TGTGCCAGCAGCACACCACTTGCCACCGGGGAGCTGTTTTTT.

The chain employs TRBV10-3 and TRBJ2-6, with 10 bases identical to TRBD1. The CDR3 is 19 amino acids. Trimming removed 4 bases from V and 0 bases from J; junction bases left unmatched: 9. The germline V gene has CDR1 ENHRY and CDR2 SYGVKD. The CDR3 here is CAISGPRDRGSSGANVLTF. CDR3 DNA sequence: TGTGCCATCAGTGGCCCCCGGGACAGGGGAAGCTCTGGGGCCAACGTCCTGACTTTC.

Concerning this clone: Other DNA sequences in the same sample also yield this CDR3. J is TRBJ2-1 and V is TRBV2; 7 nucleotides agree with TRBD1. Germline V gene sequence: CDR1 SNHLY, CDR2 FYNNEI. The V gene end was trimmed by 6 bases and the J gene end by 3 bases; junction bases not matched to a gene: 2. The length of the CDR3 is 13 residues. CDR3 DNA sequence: TGTGCCAGCAGGGGGGACAGCTACAATGAGCAGTTCTTC. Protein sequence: CASRGDSYNEQFF.

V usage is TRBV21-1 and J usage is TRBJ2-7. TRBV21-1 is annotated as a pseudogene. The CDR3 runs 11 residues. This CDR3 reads CASTPQSEQYF. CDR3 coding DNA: TGTGCCAGCACCCCTCAAAGCGAGCAGTACTTC.

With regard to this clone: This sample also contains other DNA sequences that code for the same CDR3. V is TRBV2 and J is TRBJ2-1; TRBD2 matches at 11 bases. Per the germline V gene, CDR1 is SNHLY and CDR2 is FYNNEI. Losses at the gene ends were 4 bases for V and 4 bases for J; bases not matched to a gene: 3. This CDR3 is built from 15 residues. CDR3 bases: TGTGCCAGCAGTGGGCTAGCGGGGGGATACAATGAGCAGTTCTTC. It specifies CASSGLAGGYNEQFF.

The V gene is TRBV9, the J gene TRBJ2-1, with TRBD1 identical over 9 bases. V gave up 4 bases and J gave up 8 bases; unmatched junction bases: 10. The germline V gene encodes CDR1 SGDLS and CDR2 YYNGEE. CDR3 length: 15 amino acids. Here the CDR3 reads CASSPPGQGSDEQFF. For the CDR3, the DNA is TGTGCCAGCAGCCCTCCGGGACAGGGCTCTGATGAGCAGTTCTTC. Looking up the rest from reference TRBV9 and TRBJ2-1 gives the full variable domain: DSGVTQTPKHLITATGQRVTLRCSPRSGDLSVYWYQQSLDQGLQFLIQYYNGEERAKGNILERFSAQQFPDLHSELNLSSLELGDSALYFCASSPPGQGSDEQFFGPGTRLTVL.

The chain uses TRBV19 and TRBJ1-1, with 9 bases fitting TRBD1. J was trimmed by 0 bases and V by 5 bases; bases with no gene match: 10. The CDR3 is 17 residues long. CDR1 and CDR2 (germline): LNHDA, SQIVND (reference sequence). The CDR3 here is CASSSQGADEMNTEAFF. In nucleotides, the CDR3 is TGTGCCAGTAGTTCACAGGGGGCTGACGAGATGAACACTGAAGCTTTCTTT.